This passage covers 26 T cell receptor beta chains from one sample sequenced in a study of blood T cell repertoires in COVID-19. Data came from immunoSEQ multiplex PCR; TCRdb stores just in-frame clones and leaves some out. Of 250,000 to 350,000 clones in the sample, approximately 90% were seen once. The source material was PBMCs or T cells enriched from blood (not recorded which). These receptors all come from a woman in her fifties or sixties who had recovered from COVID-19.

CDR3 bases: TGCGCCAGCAGCCAAGCATGGACTCAGTACGAGCAGTACTTC. Translating gives CASSQAWTQYEQYF. This chain links TRBV4-3 with TRBJ2-7; tentatively, D is TRBD2 (5 bases). The CDR3 consists of 14 residues. V was clipped by 1 base and J by 4 bases, with 11 bases between them. From germline, CDR1 is LGHNA and CDR2 YSLEER.

The genes are TRBV11-2 and TRBJ2-7, with 7 nucleotides matching TRBD1. The CDR3 totals 16 residues. Germline CDR1 SGHAT, CDR2 FQNNGV. Trimming removed 5 bases from V and 0 bases from J; junction bases left unmatched: 10. In DNA form, the CDR3 reads TGTGCCAGCAGCCTTATCAGGACAGGAGACTCCTACGAGCAGTACTTC. Its protein product is CASSLIRTGDSYEQYF.

The V and J genes are TRBV5-1 and TRBJ2-2; 12 bases align to TRBD2. Germline V lookup: CDR1 SGHRS, CDR2 YFSETQ. The CDR3 contains 16 residues. V was clipped by 4 bases and J by 4 bases; unmatched bases: 5. CDR3 sequence (DNA): TGCGCCAGCAGCGCGACTAGCGGGAGCGTCACCGGGGAGCTGTTTTTT. Translating it yields CASSATSGSVTGELFF. Using reference TRBV5-1 and TRBJ2-2 for the parts outside the CDR3, the full variable domain is KAGVTQTPRYLIKTRGQQVTLSCSPISGHRSVSWYQQTPGQGLQFLFEYFSETQRNKGNFPGRFSGRQFSNSRSEMNVSTLELGDSALYLCASSATSGSVTGELFFGEGSRLTVL.

The V call is TRBV11-2, the J call TRBJ2-2, with 10 positions matching TRBD2. V gave up 5 bases and J gave up 8 bases; unmatched junction bases: 11. The CDR3 is 16 residues long. Per the germline V gene, CDR1 is SGHAT and CDR2 is FQNNGV. CDR3 nucleotide sequence: TGTGCCAGCAGCAGACTAGCGGGTCCGATCGCGGGGGAGCTGTTTTTT. Translated: CASSRLAGPIAGELFF.

V usage is TRBV7-2 and J usage is TRBJ1-6; D is unresolved. The CDR3 length is 13 residues. Per germline, CDR1 SGHTA and CDR2 FQGNSA. V lost 2 bases, J lost 13 bases, and 12 bases lay in between. CDR3 sequence (DNA): TGTGCCAGCAGCTTATTGAGCAAGTGGCCCCTCCACTTT. This encodes CASSLLSKWPLHF.

Written as DNA, the CDR3 is TGTGCCAGCAGTTTCCTTACCAGGACAGGGAACACCGGGGAGCTGTTTTTT. Amino acids: CASSFLTRTGNTGELFF. The chain is built from TRBV28 and TRBJ2-2, with TRBD1 identical over 7 bases. The germline V gene encodes CDR1 MDHEN and CDR2 SYDVKM. The ends lost 3 bases at V and 1 base at J; junction bases unmatched: 8. CDR3 length: 17 residues.

The rearrangement uses TRBV4-1 and TRBJ2-7; maybe TRBD1 (6 bases). Germline values: CDR1 MGHRA, CDR2 YSYEKL. CDR3 size: 15 residues. With 0 bases removed from V and 3 bases from J, the gap between germline ends came to 12 bases. The CDR3 DNA follows: TGCGCCAGCAGCCAAGATCCACAGGGTATCTACGAGCAGTACTTC. Its protein product is CASSQDPQGIYEQYF.

The chain couples TRBV30 to TRBJ2-2; 10 nucleotides align to TRBD2. J was trimmed by 0 bases and V by 1 base; bases with no gene match: 2. This CDR3 contains 16 residues. From germline, CDR1 is GTSNPN and CDR2 SVGIG (reference sequence). CDR3 nucleotide sequence: TGTGCCTGGAGTGGGCTAGCGGGAGCGAACACCGGGGAGCTGTTTTTT. It is translated as CAWSGLAGANTGELFF.

The J gene is TRBJ2-1, the V gene TRBV15; 10 bases line up with TRBD2. Trimming took 5 bases from V and 6 from J; bases not matched to a gene: 10. Germline V gene data show CDR1 as LNHNV and CDR2 as YYDKDF (reference sequence). The CDR3 runs to 16 residues. CDR3 sequence reads: CATSGGLAESLNEQFF. CDR3 nucleotides: TGTGCCACCAGCGGTGGACTAGCGGAATCCCTCAATGAGCAGTTCTTC.

The rearrangement uses TRBV5-1 and TRBJ1-2; TRBD1 aligns across 7 bases. J lost 4 bases, V lost 0 bases, and 24 bases had no gene match. The CDR3 contains 21 residues. Germline CDR1 reads SGHRS; CDR2 reads YFSETQ. CDR3 in amino acids: CASSLGRLTPQQGREGYGYTF. The CDR3 region has the DNA TGCGCCAGCAGCTTGGGAAGATTAACACCTCAACAGGGGAGAGAGGGCTATGGCTACACCTTC.

This chain links TRBV6-5 with TRBJ2-7, with D tentatively TRBD1 (6 bases). Between the trimmed V and J ends, which lost 6 bases and 0 bases, there was a span of 15 bases. The CDR3 covers 15 residues. Germline V gives CDR1 MNHEY, CDR2 SVGAGI. The CDR3 is CASRKDRSGSYEQYF. The CDR3 region has the DNA TGTGCCAGCAGGAAAGACAGGTCAGGCTCCTACGAGCAGTACTTC.

This chain joins TRBV5-6 and TRBJ2-2, with 12 bases aligning to TRBD1. This CDR3 region has 15 residues. Germline CDR1 is SGHDT and CDR2 is YYEEEE. Trimming removed 4 bases from V and 6 bases from J; junction bases left unmatched: 4. CDR3 sequence: CASSPGTGGSGELFF. In DNA form, the CDR3 reads TGTGCCAGCAGCCCCGGGACAGGGGGCTCCGGGGAGCTGTTTTTT.

The V gene is TRBV5-6, the J gene TRBJ2-3; TRBD2 is a possible D gene (6 bases). V gave up 1 base and J gave up 1 base, with 13 bases separating them. CDR3 length: 16 residues. Germline values: CDR1 SGHDT, CDR2 YYEEEE. The CDR3 region has the DNA TGTGCCAGCAGCTTGCTTGTAGCGGTTCGCACAGATACGCAGTATTTT. This sequence encodes CASSLLVAVRTDTQYF.

The chain combines TRBV28 with TRBJ1-6; 10 bases are shared with TRBD1. CDR1 MDHEN and CDR2 SYDVKM come from the germline V gene. V shed 5 bases, J shed 9 bases, and the junction held 4 bases outside the gene matches. This CDR3 region has 14 residues. This chain's CDR3 is CASSPTGGGSPLHF. CDR3 coding DNA: TGTGCCAGCAGTCCGACAGGGGGCGGTTCACCCCTCCACTTT.

CDR3 DNA: TGTGCCAGCAGTTTCCCCCAGGGGTCTGGAAACACCATATATTTT. Protein sequence: CASSFPQGSGNTIYF. The V gene is TRBV28, the J gene TRBJ1-3, with a weak D call TRBD1 (6 bases). Trimming took off 3 bases at V and 1 base at J, with 10 bases between the two ends. The CDR3 covers 15 residues. CDR1 MDHEN and CDR2 SYDVKM come from the germline V gene.

The DNA of the CDR3 is TGTGCCAGCTCACCACCTGGGACAGGGGGCTCGACTGAAGCTTTCTTT. Its translation is CASSPPGTGGSTEAFF. This chain joins TRBV18 and TRBJ1-1; 12 bases map to TRBD1. The CDR3 spans 16 residues. Looked up from germline, CDR1 is KGHSH and CDR2 is LQKENI. With V trimmed by 0 bases and J by 5 bases, 4 bases remained unmatched.

The chain combines TRBV28 with TRBJ1-1; D uncertain. Trimming stripped 6 bases from V and 5 bases from J, with 22 bases between. The CDR3 extends over 16 amino acids. Germline CDR1 is MDHEN and CDR2 is SYDVKM. The CDR3 sequence: CASSLGKGRLGTEAFF. Here the CDR3 DNA reads TGTGCCAGCAGCTTGGGGAAGGGCAGACTAGGGACTGAAGCTTTCTTT.

The V and J genes are TRBV14 and TRBJ1-2, with TRBD1 matching over 8 bases. The length of the CDR3 is 13 residues. Unmatched junction bases numbered 3, after V lost 5 bases and J lost 4 bases. Germline CDR1 and CDR2: SGHDN and FVKESK. The CDR3 region has the DNA TGTGCCAGCAGCTTCACAGGGGGCTATGGCTACACCTTC. Translated: CASSFTGGYGYTF.

This chain links TRBV6-5 with TRBJ2-2, with D possibly matching TRBD2 (6 bases). The CDR3 covers 13 residues. The germline CDR1 and CDR2 sequences are MNHEY and SVGAGI. The V and J ends lost 6 bases and 9 bases respectively, with 14 bases between them. In DNA, the CDR3 is TGTGCCAGCAGCGGAATCGGAGGGAGGGAGCTGTTTTTT. Translated: CASSGIGGRELFF.

The chain joins TRBV6-5 to TRBJ2-7, with D perhaps matching TRBD1 (6 bases). From germline, CDR1 is MNHEY and CDR2 SVGAGI. The CDR3 covers 14 residues. Trimming shortened V by 4 bases and J by 7 bases, and 17 bases separated the two germline ends. The CDR3 bases are TGTGCCAGCAGTTTAACAGGGCCCTCTAGAGAGCAGTACTTC. This sequence encodes CASSLTGPSREQYF.

The chain has TRBV6-5 and TRBJ2-7, with 9 bases fitting TRBD1. Trimming removed 5 bases from V and 7 bases from J; junction bases left unmatched: 12. CDR1 is MNHEY and CDR2 is SVGAGI in the germline V gene. CDR3 length: 15 residues. The CDR3 is CASSKPGQGLREQYF. The CDR3 coding sequence is TGTGCCAGCAGTAAGCCGGGACAGGGATTGAGGGAGCAGTACTTC.

The rearrangement joins TRBV2 to TRBJ2-7; weak D call: TRBD2 (6 bases). Germline V lookup: CDR1 SNHLY, CDR2 FYNNEI. V lost 0 bases and J lost 3, with 18 bases in between. The CDR3 length is 17 residues. CDR3 in amino acids: CASSEALPAGSGYEQYF. CDR3 sequence (DNA): TGTGCCAGCAGTGAAGCGCTTCCGGCGGGTAGCGGCTACGAGCAGTACTTC.

The V and J genes are TRBV6-1 and TRBJ1-2; 8 bases align to TRBD1. Germline lookup yields CDR1 MNHNS and CDR2 SASEGT. V gave up 3 bases and J gave up 5 bases; unmatched junction bases: 5. The CDR3 loop spans 14 amino acids. The CDR3 nucleotides are TGTGCCAGCAGTGACGTGGGACAGGCTTATGGCTACACCTTC. This translates into CASSDVGQAYGYTF.

V and J are TRBV19 and TRBJ2-3; 7 bases match TRBD1. CDR1 LNHDA and CDR2 SQIVND come from the germline V gene (reference sequence). The J segment lost 3 bases and the V segment lost 3 bases, leaving 6 bases of the junction unmatched. The CDR3 has 15 residues. CDR3: CASSIRTGGTDTQYF. The CDR3 bases are TGTGCCAGTAGTATTCGGACAGGTGGAACAGATACGCAGTATTTT.

This chain joins TRBV29-1 and TRBJ1-1; D is perhaps TRBD1 (5 bases). The CDR3 covers 14 residues. Germline assignment: CDR1 SQVTM and CDR2 ANQGSEA. The germline V and J ends were trimmed by 3 bases and 3 bases, with 14 bases remaining between them. The CDR3 DNA follows: TGCAGCGTTGAGCCCCGATTAGGGGACACTGAAGCTTTCTTT. Translated: CSVEPRLGDTEAFF.

The V and J genes are TRBV7-9 and TRBJ2-3; 8 bases agree with TRBD2. Trimming at V came to 5 bases and at J to 2 bases, leaving 9 bases not matched to a gene. Per germline, CDR1 SEHNR and CDR2 FQNEAQ (reference sequence). The CDR3 covers 16 residues. In DNA form, the CDR3 reads TGTGCCAGCAGCCCGGGGACTAGTCCTCACACAGATACGCAGTATTTT. It specifies CASSPGTSPHTDTQYF.